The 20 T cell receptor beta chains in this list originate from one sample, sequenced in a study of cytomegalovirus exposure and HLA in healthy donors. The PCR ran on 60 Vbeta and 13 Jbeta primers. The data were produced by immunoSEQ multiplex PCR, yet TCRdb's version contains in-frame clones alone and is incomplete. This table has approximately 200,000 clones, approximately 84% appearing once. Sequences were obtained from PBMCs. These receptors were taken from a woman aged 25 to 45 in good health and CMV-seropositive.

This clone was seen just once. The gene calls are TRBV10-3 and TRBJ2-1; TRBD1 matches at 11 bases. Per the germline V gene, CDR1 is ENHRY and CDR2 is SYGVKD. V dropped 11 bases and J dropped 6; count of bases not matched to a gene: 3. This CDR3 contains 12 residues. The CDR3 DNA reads TGTGCCTACGGACAGGGGGCCAATGAGCAGTTCTTC. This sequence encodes CAYGQGANEQFF.

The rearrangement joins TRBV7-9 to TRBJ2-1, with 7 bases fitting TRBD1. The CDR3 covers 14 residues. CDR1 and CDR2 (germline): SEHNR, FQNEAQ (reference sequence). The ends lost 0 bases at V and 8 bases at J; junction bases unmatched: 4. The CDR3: CASSLAGTVDEQFF. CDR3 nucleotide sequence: TGTGCCAGCAGCTTAGCCGGGACAGTTGATGAGCAGTTCTTC.

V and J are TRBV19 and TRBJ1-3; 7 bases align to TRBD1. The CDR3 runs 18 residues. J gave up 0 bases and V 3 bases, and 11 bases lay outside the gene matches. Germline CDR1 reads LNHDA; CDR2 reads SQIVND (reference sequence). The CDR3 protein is CASSILFTGQPSGNTIYF. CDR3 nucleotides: TGTGCCAGTAGTATCCTCTTCACGGGACAGCCCTCTGGAAACACCATATATTTT.

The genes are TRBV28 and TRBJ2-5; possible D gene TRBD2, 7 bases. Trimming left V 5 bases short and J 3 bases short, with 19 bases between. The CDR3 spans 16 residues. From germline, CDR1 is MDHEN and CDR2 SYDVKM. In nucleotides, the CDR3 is TGTGCCAGCAGTGGGTTTCAGGCGGGGGCGAAAGAGACCCAGTACTTC. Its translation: CASSGFQAGAKETQYF.

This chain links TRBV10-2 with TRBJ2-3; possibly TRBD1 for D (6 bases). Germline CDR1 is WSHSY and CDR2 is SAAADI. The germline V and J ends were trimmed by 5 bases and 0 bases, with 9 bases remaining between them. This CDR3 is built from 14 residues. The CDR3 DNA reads TGCGCCAGCAGTAGGGACAAGAGCACAGATACGCAGTATTTT. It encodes CASSRDKSTDTQYF.

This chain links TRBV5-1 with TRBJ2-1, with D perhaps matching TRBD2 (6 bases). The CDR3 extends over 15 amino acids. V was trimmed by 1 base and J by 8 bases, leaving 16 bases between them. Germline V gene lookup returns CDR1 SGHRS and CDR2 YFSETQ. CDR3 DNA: TGCGCCAGCAGCTTGTATTATCGCCCGGGGGATGAGCAGTTCTTC. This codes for CASSLYYRPGDEQFF.

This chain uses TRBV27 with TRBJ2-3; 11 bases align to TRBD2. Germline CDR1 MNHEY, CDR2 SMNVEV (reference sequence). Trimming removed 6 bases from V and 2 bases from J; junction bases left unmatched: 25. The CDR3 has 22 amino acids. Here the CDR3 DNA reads TGTGCCAGCAGGGAATTCTTTGACGTAGGTCTAGCGGGAGGAGGGGTCACAGATACGCAGTATTTT. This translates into CASREFFDVGLAGGGVTDTQYF.

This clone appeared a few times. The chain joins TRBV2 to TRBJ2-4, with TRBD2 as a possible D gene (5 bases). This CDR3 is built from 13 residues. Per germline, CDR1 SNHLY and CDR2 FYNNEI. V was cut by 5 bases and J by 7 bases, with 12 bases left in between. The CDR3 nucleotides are TGTGCCAGCAGTACGGGGATGAGGAACATTCAGTACTTC. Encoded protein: CASSTGMRNIQYF.

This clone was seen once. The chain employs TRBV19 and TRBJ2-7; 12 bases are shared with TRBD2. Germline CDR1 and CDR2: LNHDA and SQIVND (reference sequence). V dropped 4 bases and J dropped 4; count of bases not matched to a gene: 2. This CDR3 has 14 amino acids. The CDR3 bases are TGTGCCAGTAGTAGGACTAGCGGGATGTACGAGCAGTACTTC. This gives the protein CASSRTSGMYEQYF.

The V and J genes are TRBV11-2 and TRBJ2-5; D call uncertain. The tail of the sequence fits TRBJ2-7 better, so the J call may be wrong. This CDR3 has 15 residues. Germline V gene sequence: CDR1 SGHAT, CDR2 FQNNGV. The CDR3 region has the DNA TGTGCCAGCAGCCCGAGCTTCCCCCAAAGCTACGAGCAGTACTTC. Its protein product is CASSPSFPQSYEQYF.

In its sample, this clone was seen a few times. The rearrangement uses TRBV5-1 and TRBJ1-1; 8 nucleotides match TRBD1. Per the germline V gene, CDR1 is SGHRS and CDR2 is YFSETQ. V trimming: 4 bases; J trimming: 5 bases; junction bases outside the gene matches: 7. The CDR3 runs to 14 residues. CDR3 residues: CASSTQGEGTEAFF. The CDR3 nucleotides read TGCGCCAGCAGCACACAGGGGGAGGGAACTGAAGCTTTCTTT.

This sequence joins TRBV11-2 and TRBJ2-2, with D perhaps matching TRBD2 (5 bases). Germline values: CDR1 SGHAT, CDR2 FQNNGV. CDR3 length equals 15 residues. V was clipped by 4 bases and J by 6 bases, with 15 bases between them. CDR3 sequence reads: CASSSFNRGAGELFF. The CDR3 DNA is TGTGCCAGCAGCTCCTTTAATCGGGGTGCCGGGGAGCTGTTTTTT.

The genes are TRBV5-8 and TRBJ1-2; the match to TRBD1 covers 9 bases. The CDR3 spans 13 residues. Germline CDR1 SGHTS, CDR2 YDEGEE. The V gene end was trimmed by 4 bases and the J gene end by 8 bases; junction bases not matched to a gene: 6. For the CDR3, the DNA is TGTGCCAGCAGCCTACAGGGGGCGCGCGGCTACACCTTC. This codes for CASSLQGARGYTF.

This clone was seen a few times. Written as DNA, the CDR3 is TGTGCCAGTAGTATTGAGCAGTTACTACGTTCTGAAGCTTTCTTT. Translated: CASSIEQLLRSEAFF. This chain joins TRBV19 and TRBJ1-1; D not resolved. The CDR3 sequence is 15 residues long. The V end was cut by 3 bases, the J end by 6 bases, with 17 bases between. The germline gives CDR1 LNHDA, CDR2 SQIVND (reference sequence). Full variable domain (rest looked up from reference TRBV19 and TRBJ1-1): DGGITQSPKYLFRKEGQNVTLSCEQNLNHDAMYWYRQDPGQGLRLIYYSQIVNDFQKGDIAEGYSVSREKKESFPLTVTSAQKNPTAFYLCASSIEQLLRSEAFFGQGTRLTVV.

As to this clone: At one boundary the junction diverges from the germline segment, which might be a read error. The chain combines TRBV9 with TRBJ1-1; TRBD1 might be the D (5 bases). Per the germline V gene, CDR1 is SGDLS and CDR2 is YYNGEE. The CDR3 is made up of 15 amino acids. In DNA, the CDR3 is TGTGCCAGCAGCCCCCAGCCCCGGGGGGGGACTGGAGCTTTCTTT. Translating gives CASSPQPRGGTGAFF.

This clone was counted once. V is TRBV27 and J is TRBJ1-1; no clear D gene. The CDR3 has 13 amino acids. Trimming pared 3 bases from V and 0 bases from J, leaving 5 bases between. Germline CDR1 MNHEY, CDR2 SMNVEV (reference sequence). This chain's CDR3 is CASSFGMNTEAFF. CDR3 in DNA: TGTGCCAGCAGTTTCGGGATGAACACTGAAGCTTTCTTT.

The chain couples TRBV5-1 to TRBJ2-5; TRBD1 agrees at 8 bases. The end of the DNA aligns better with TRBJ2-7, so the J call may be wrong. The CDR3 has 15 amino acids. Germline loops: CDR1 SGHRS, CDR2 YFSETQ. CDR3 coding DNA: TGCGCCAGCAGCGGCGCCCAGGGGGCGCGTTACGAGCAGTACTTC. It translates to CASSGAQGARYEQYF.

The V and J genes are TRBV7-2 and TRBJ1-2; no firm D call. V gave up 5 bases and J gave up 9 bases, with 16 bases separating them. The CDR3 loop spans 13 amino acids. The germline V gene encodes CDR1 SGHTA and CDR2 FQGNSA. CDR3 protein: CASSQDLNPRYTF. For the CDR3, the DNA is TGTGCCAGCAGCCAGGATTTAAACCCCCGCTACACCTTC.

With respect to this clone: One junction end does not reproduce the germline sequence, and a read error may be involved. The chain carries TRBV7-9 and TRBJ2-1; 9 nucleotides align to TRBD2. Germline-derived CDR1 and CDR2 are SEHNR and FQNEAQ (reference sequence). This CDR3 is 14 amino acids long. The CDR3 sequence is CATSGGSSYNEQFF. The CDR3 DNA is TGTGCCACCAGCGGGGGGAGCTCCTACAATGAGCAGTTCTTC.

As DNA, the CDR3 is TGTGCCAGCAGCCCAGGGACTTTTACCTACGAGCAGTACTTC. Translating it yields CASSPGTFTYEQYF. The chain is built from TRBV5-6 and TRBJ2-5; a possible D gene is TRBD2 (6 bases). The tail of the sequence fits TRBJ2-7 better, so the J call may be wrong. Germline loops: CDR1 SGHDT, CDR2 YYEEEE. This CDR3 comprises 14 residues.